The present entry profiles one TCR beta chain with its context. The entry originates in a study of control samples from healthy donors and cancer patients. The CDR3 extends over 12 amino acids. V gave up 0 bases and J gave up 6 bases, with 4 bases separating them. CDR1 and CDR2 from the germline V gene are SGHRS and YFSETQ. Method: immunoSEQ multiplex PCR; TCRdb's copy keeps in-frame clones and lacks some. The sample yields 130,000 or so clones, 91% seen once. The origin of this receptor is a man aged 18 to 30 in good health. The V gene is TRBV5-1, the J gene TRBJ2-1; no clear D. Sequenced material: blood. CDR3: CASSLGGNEQFF. The CDR3 region has the DNA TGCGCCAGCAGCTTGGGAGGCAATGAGCAGTTCTTC.